This record covers a single TCR beta chain. Seattle researchers signed up patients amid active infection and tracked them longitudinally. This entry belongs to a study of blood T cell repertoires in COVID-19. Study at large: Collection of acute and convalescent COVID-19 samples took place in the United States, Italy and Spain. From T cells, B-cell-depleted T cells, or PBMCs came the material, which was cDNA or gDNA.

The V and J ends lost 6 bases and 1 base respectively, with 18 bases between them. Germline values: CDR1 SGHAT, CDR2 FQNNGV. The CDR3 runs to 16 residues. As handled by the study authors: By means of reference gene primer amplification, nucleated cell counts were estimated. TCRdb keeps only in-frame clones here, not all; method: immunoSEQ multiplex PCR. That table supplies the V and J calls and clone size; D and trimming were determined from the DNA. The sample records approximately 530,000 clones, around 90% being singletons. The gene calls are TRBV11-2 and TRBJ1-2, with D maybe TRBD1 (5 bases). The sequencing input was peripheral blood. This TCR came from a woman aged 45-59 years with COVID-19, enrolled during active disease. The CDR3 nucleotides are TGTGCCAGCAGTTTCCCCCAGGGAGGCCTTAACTATGGCTACACCTTC. This sequence encodes CASSFPQGGLNYGYTF.